This T cell receptor beta chain was identified during a study of blood T cell repertoires in COVID-19. Study background: Acute and convalescent COVID-19 specimens originated in the United States, Italy and Spain. Nucleic acid was either cDNA or gDNA, and it came from T cells, B-cell-depleted T cells, or PBMCs.

The germline V gene has CDR1 SGHRS and CDR2 YFSETQ. The V segment lost 4 bases and the J segment 4 bases; nucleotides outside the gene matches: 10. The CDR3 sequence is 15 residues long. Per the original methods: Amplification of reference gene primers was used by the study to estimate nucleated cell counts. Data came from immunoSEQ multiplex PCR; TCRdb stores just in-frame clones and leaves some out. The DNA gave D and trimming, while V, J and clone size come from that table. The top ten hold around 6.5% of the sample, which has roughly 43,000 clones, 55% to 75% seen once. This clone appeared a few times.

V gene TRBV5-1 combines with J gene TRBJ1-1, with TRBD1 identical over 7 bases. Specimen: peripheral blood. The sequence was obtained from an elderly man with acute or convalescent COVID-19. The CDR3 protein is CASSGTAQGGTEAFF. In DNA form, the CDR3 reads TGCGCCAGCAGCGGGACAGCCCAGGGGGGCACTGAAGCTTTCTTT.